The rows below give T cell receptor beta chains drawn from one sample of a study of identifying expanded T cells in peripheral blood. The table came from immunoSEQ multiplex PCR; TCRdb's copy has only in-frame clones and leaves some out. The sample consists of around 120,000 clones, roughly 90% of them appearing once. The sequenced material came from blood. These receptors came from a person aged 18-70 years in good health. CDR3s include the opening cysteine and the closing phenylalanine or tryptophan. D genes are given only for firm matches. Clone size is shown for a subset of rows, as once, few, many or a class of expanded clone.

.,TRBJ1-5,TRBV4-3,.,TGCGCCAGCAGCCCGGAGGGCAATCAGCCCCAGCATTTT,CASSPEGNQPQHF
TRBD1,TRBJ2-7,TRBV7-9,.,TGTGCCAGCAGCGATTCGTTGGGGACAGGGGTGTACGAGCAGTACTTC,CASSDSLGTGVYEQYF
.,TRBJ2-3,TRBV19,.,TGTGCCAGTAGCAACCCTGGGGGGATTCTCACAGATACGCAGTATTTT,CASSNPGGILTDTQYF
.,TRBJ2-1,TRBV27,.,TGTGCCAGCAGCTCACTGCGGGTTGGGATAGATGAGCAGTTCTTC,CASSSLRVGIDEQFF
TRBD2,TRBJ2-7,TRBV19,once,TGTGCCAGTAGTAAACTAGCGGGGGACGCGTACTACGAGCAGTACTTC,CASSKLAGDAYYEQYF
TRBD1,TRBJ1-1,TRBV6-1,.,TGTGCCAGCAGTCCACGACAGGGGGCGGGTACTGAAGCTTTCTTT,CASSPRQGAGTEAFF
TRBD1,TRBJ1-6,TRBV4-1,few,TGCGCCAGCAGCCAATCCGGGACAGTCCTCCACTTT,CASSQSGTVLHF
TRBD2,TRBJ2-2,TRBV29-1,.,TGCAGCGTTGAGGGACTAGCGGGGGGGACGAACACCGGGGAGCTGTTTTTT,CSVEGLAGGTNTGELFF
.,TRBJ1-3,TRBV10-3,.,TGTGCCACCGGGTCCTCTGGAAACACCATATATTTT,CATGSSGNTIYF
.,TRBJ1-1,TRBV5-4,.,TGTGCCAGCAGTTTCCAGGGATCGGACACTGAAGCTTTCTTT,CASSFQGSDTEAFF
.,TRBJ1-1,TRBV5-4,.,TGTGCCAGCAGCGAAGGCGGTGGGGGGGTGGTGAACACTGAAGCTTTCTTT,CASSEGGGGVVNTEAFF
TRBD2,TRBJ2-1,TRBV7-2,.,TGTGCCAGCAGCTCCTGGGGAGTTAGCGGGGTAGGTGAGCAGTTCTTC,CASSSWGVSGVGEQFF
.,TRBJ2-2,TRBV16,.,TGTGCCAGCAGCCGCAGGGGGGAAGACACCGGGGAGCTGTTTTTT,CASSRRGEDTGELFF
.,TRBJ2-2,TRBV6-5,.,TGTGCCAGCAGTTACCCCGGGACCCCAGGAACCGGGGAGCTGTTTTTT,CASSYPGTPGTGELFF
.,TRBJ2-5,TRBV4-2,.,TGTGCCAGCAGCTTCACCCAAGAGACCCAGTACTTC,CASSFTQETQYF
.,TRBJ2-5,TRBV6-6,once,TGTGCCAGCAGGCCCGGGGTCGTGGCACAGGAGACCCAGTACTTC,CASRPGVVAQETQYF
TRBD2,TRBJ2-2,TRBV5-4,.,TGTGCCAGCAGCCGAACGGGGGGGGAGGCCGGGGAGCTGTTTTTT,CASSRTGGEAGELFF
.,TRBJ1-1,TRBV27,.,TGTGCCAGCGGCCGACCCAGAGGGCTGGAAGCTTTCTTT,CASGRPRGLEAFF
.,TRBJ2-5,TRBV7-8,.,TGTGCCAGCAGCTTATACCTAGGCGAGACCCAGTACTTC,CASSLYLGETQYF
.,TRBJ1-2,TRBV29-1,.,TGCAGCGTTGTTCGGGGGCTCTATGGCTACACCTTC,CSVVRGLYGYTF
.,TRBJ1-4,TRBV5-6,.,TGTGCCAGCAGCCGGAGGGTCCTAACGAATGAAAAACTGTTTTTT,CASSRRVLTNEKLFF
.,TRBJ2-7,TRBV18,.,TGTGCCAGCTCACGGGCCAGCTCCTACGAGCAGTACTTC,CASSRASSYEQYF
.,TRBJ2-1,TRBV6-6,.,TGTGCCAGCAGTGGGGACTCCCCCGCCATTGATGAGCAGTTCTTC,CASSGDSPAIDEQFF
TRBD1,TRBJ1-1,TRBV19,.,TGTGCCAGTAGTATAGGTAGGGGGCGAATGAACACTGAAGCTTTCTTT,CASSIGRGRMNTEAFF
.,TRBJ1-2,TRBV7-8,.,TGTGCCAGCAGCTTAACGGAGTATGGGGGCTACACCTTC,CASSLTEYGGYTF
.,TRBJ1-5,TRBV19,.,TGTGCCAGTAGTCCCTACGAAGGGTATAGCAATCAGCCCCAGCATTTT,CASSPYEGYSNQPQHF
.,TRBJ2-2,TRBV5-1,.,TGCGCCAGCAGCCTAAGACTGAACACCGGGGAGCTGTTTTTT,CASSLRLNTGELFF
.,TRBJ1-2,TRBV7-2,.,TGTGCCAGCAGCTTAGAACGGGGCTATGGCTACACCTTC,CASSLERGYGYTF
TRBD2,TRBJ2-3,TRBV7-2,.,TGTGCCAGCAGCTTGTTCGGACTAGCGGGGGGGCCGGATACGCAGTATTTT,CASSLFGLAGGPDTQYF
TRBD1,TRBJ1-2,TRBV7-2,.,TGTGCCAGCGGACAGGCTGAAGCGTTCGGCTACACCTTC,CASGQAEAFGYTF
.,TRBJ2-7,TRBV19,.,TGTGCCAGTAGTTCCAGGGGCCGCTCCTACGAGCAGTACTTC,CASSSRGRSYEQYF
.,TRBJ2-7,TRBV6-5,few,TGTGCCAGCAGTTACGGGGGGCGGTACGAGCAGTACTTC,CASSYGGRYEQYF
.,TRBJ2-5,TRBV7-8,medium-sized,TGTGCCAGCAGCCCGGAGGGGACCCAGTACTTC,CASSPEGTQYF
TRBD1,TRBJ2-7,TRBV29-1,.,TGCAGCGTATCCGGGACAGGGGGAAGCGAGCAGTACTTC,CSVSGTGGSEQYF
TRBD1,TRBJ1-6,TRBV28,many,TGTGCCACCTCCCGGGACAGCAACTCACCCCTCCACTTT,CATSRDSNSPLHF
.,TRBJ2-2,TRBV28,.,TGTGCCAGCAGTTTTGGTTTTGGGGGGGCCCGGACCGGGGAGCTGTTTTTT,CASSFGFGGARTGELFF
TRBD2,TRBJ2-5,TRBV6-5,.,TGTGCCAGCAGTTACTCAACTAGCGGGGAAGGGACCCAGTACTTC,CASSYSTSGEGTQYF
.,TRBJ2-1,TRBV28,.,TGTGCCAGCAGTTTGGCGGGGTCGATAGGAAATGAGCAGTTCTTC,CASSLAGSIGNEQFF
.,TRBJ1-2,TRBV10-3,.,TGTGCCATCAGTGAGTCGAGTATCGGCTACTCTAACTATGGCTACACCTTC,CAISESSIGYSNYGYTF
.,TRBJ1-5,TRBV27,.,TGTGCCAGCAGTGGGTATAGCAATCAGCCCCAGCATTTT,CASSGYSNQPQHF
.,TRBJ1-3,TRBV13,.,TGTGCCAGCAGCTTAGGAGGGGGACACCTCTCTGGAAACACCATATATTTT,CASSLGGGHLSGNTIYF
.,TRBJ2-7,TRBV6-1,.,TGTGCCAGCAGTATCCAGGGAAGCGAGCAGTACTTC,CASSIQGSEQYF
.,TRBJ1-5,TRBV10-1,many,TGCGCCAGCTTTAAGGCCCAGCATTTT,CASFKAQHF
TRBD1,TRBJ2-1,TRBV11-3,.,TGTGCCAGCAGCCAAGGGGGCCGAAATGAGCAGTTCTTC,CASSQGGRNEQFF
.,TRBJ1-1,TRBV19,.,TGTGCCAGTAGTATATGGGCAGGGTTGAGGACTGAAGCTTTCTTT,CASSIWAGLRTEAFF
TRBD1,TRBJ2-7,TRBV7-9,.,TGTGCCAGCAGCCTCAGGGGGTCTGAGCAGTACTTC,CASSLRGSEQYF
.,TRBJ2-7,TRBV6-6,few,TGTGCCAGCAGTTACCCCGGACAGATCTACGAGCAGTACTTC,CASSYPGQIYEQYF
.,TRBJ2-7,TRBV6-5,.,TGTGCCAGCAGTTACTCGGTCTACGAGCAGTACTTC,CASSYSVYEQYF